These T cell receptor beta chains were read from a single sample in a study of shared clonotypes between healthy human individuals. Sequencing used immunoSEQ multiplex PCR; TCRdb keeps in-frame clones, though not all of them. The repertoire holds about 510,000 clones, 90% to 96% seen once, with 0.06% in the top ten. What was sequenced was naive CD4+ T cells sorted from blood. The origin of the receptors is a woman under 40 in good health. Both conserved end residues are part of each CDR3. D genes are given only for firm matches. Clone size is shown for a subset of rows, as once, few, many or a class of expanded clone.

V	size	J	D	CDR3	DNA
TRBV2	-	TRBJ2-7	-	CASSEEAGAEQYF	TGTGCCAGCAGTGAGGAGGCGGGCGCCGAGCAGTACTTC
TRBV28	-	TRBJ2-6	-	CASSLPGAGSSGANVLTF	TGTGCCAGCAGTCTGCCTGGGGCAGGGAGCTCTGGGGCCAACGTCCTGACTTTC
TRBV2	-	TRBJ1-5	-	CASSVRTISNQPQHF	TGTGCCAGCAGTGTACGGACGATTAGCAATCAGCCCCAGCATTTT
TRBV28	-	TRBJ2-1	-	CASSLYLGGGKEQFF	TGTGCCAGCAGTTTATATCTTGGTGGGGGGAAGGAGCAGTTCTTC
TRBV11-2	-	TRBJ2-2	-	CASSLDLGGELFF	TGTGCCAGCAGCTTAGATCTAGGCGGGGAGCTGTTTTTT
TRBV5-6	-	TRBJ1-2	-	CASSLGRRTYGYTF	TGTGCCAGCAGCCTGGGTCGGAGGACCTATGGCTACACCTTC
TRBV7-8	-	TRBJ1-5	TRBD1	CASNQEQGANQPQHF	TGTGCCAGTAACCAGGAGCAGGGGGCCAATCAGCCCCAGCATTTT
TRBV5-1	-	TRBJ2-5	-	CASRPGLEETQYF	TGCGCCAGCAGGCCGGGCCTAGAGGAGACCCAGTACTTC
TRBV29-1	-	TRBJ2-3	-	CSVAGPTITDTQYF	TGCAGCGTTGCCGGACCGACGATCACAGATACGCAGTATTTT
TRBV14	-	TRBJ2-1	TRBD2	CASSLSRAGGPHNEQFF	TGTGCCAGCAGCCTCTCCCGGGCGGGAGGGCCCCACAATGAGCAGTTCTTC
TRBV28	-	TRBJ2-7	-	CASSRQGSGYEQYF	TGTGCCAGCAGTCGGCAGGGGTCCGGTTACGAGCAGTACTTC
TRBV11-2	-	TRBJ2-7	TRBD1	CASSFIRDRGVYEQYF	TGTGCCAGCAGCTTCATCCGGGACAGGGGGGTCTACGAGCAGTACTTC
TRBV9	-	TRBJ1-1	-	CASSAVSLRNTEAFF	TGTGCCAGCAGCGCCGTCTCTCTTCGGAACACTGAAGCTTTCTTT
TRBV5-1	-	TRBJ2-1	TRBD2	CASSARPGLAGVGMNEQFF	TGCGCCAGCAGCGCCCGGCCGGGACTAGCGGGAGTCGGGATGAATGAGCAGTTCTTC
TRBV5-6	-	TRBJ1-3	TRBD1	CASSTTGARGNTIYF	TGTGCCAGCAGCACCACAGGGGCAAGGGGAAACACCATATATTTT
TRBV7-3	-	TRBJ1-5	TRBD1	CASSEDRVNQPQHF	TGTGCCAGCAGCGAGGACAGGGTCAATCAGCCCCAGCATTTT
TRBV27	-	TRBJ1-6	-	CASSLSQVSPLHF	TGTGCCAGCAGTTTATCGCAGGTTTCACCCCTCCACTTT
TRBV28	-	TRBJ2-3	-	CASSVSSTDTQYF	TGTGCCAGCAGTGTATCAAGCACAGATACGCAGTATTTT
TRBV28	-	TRBJ2-7	-	CASSLMEAGFNEQYF	TGTGCCAGCAGTTTGATGGAGGCCGGGTTCAACGAGCAGTACTTC
TRBV5-1	-	TRBJ2-5	-	CASSLGDIQETQYF	TGCGCCAGCAGCTTGGGGGACATCCAAGAGACCCAGTACTTC
TRBV27	-	TRBJ1-1	-	CASSPLDRLNTEAFF	TGTGCCAGCAGTCCATTAGACAGATTGAACACTGAAGCTTTCTTT
TRBV7-8	-	TRBJ1-2	-	CASSLARWGGKYGYTF	TGTGCCAGCAGCTTAGCGCGTTGGGGAGGGAAATATGGCTACACCTTC
TRBV7-2	-	TRBJ2-7	TRBD2	CASSLALGLAGGSYEQYF	TGTGCCAGCAGCTTAGCGCTGGGACTAGCGGGAGGGAGCTACGAGCAGTACTTC
TRBV30	-	TRBJ1-1	-	CAWSVQGVTEAFF	TGTGCCTGGAGTGTCCAGGGAGTCACGGAAGCTTTCTTT
TRBV6-4	-	TRBJ2-7	TRBD1	CASRRDRDSYEQYF	TGTGCCAGCAGGAGGGACAGGGACTCCTACGAGCAGTACTTC
TRBV28	-	TRBJ2-1	-	CASSLYEGQHNEQFF	TGTGCCAGCAGTTTATACGAGGGGCAGCACAATGAGCAGTTCTTC
TRBV10-1	once	TRBJ2-7	-	CASRETTDRFYEQYF	TGCGCCAGCAGAGAAACCACAGACAGATTCTACGAGCAGTACTTC
TRBV4-2	-	TRBJ2-3	-	CASSQDGQFTQYF	TGTGCCAGCAGCCAAGATGGACAGTTTACGCAGTATTTT
TRBV5-5	-	TRBJ2-7	TRBD2	CASSLLPGTSYEQYF	TGTGCCAGCAGCTTGCTTCCTGGGACTAGCTACGAGCAGTACTTC
TRBV5-8	-	TRBJ1-5	-	CASSGGQYSNQPQHF	TGTGCCAGCAGCGGGGGGCAATATAGCAATCAGCCCCAGCATTTT
TRBV10-3	-	TRBJ1-5	-	CAISETDRGNQPQHF	TGTGCCATCAGTGAGACGGACAGAGGGAATCAGCCCCAGCATTTT
TRBV7-2	-	TRBJ2-7	TRBD1	CASRTGTGGNEQYF	TGTGCCAGCAGAACCGGGACAGGGGGCAACGAGCAGTACTTC
TRBV28	-	TRBJ2-3	-	CASSFSRGVTDTQYF	TGTGCCAGCAGTTTTTCCCGCGGGGTCACAGATACGCAGTATTTT
TRBV29-1	-	TRBJ2-2	-	CSVELLGNANTGELFF	TGCAGCGTTGAACTGCTCGGGAACGCGAACACCGGGGAGCTGTTTTTT
TRBV2	-	TRBJ2-7	TRBD1	CASSPRQGDHEQYF	TGTGCCAGCAGTCCCCGACAGGGGGACCACGAGCAGTACTTC
TRBV18	-	TRBJ2-7	TRBD2	CASSPRAGGGYEQYF	TGTGCCAGCTCACCACGAGCGGGAGGTGGCTACGAGCAGTACTTC
TRBV28	-	TRBJ1-2	-	CASILGGTNYGYTF	TGTGCCAGCATTCTTGGCGGTACCAACTATGGCTACACCTTC
TRBV10-3	-	TRBJ2-7	-	CAISGAEPYEQYF	TGTGCCATCAGTGGTGCGGAGCCCTACGAGCAGTACTTC
TRBV4-1	-	TRBJ2-7	-	CASSPRIDGKYEQYF	TGCGCCAGCAGCCCCCGTATTGACGGGAAGTACGAGCAGTACTTC
TRBV28	-	TRBJ1-5	-	CASSIRGDQPQHF	TGTGCCAGCAGTATCCGGGGGGATCAGCCCCAGCATTTT
TRBV4-1	-	TRBJ2-3	-	CASSPPGERADTQYF	TGCGCCAGCAGCCCCCCGGGGGAGCGCGCGGATACGCAGTATTTT
TRBV7-9	-	TRBJ2-5	-	CASSLVSGAGETQYF	TGTGCCAGCAGCTTAGTATCAGGGGCTGGCGAGACCCAGTACTTC
TRBV7-3	-	TRBJ2-1	-	CASSHGKSAEQFF	TGTGCCAGCAGCCACGGCAAGTCGGCCGAGCAGTTCTTC
TRBV27	-	TRBJ1-2	-	CASSSWHRINSNYGYTF	TGTGCCAGCAGTTCGTGGCACAGGATTAACTCTAACTATGGCTACACCTTC
TRBV4-2	-	TRBJ1-1	-	CASSQGGGGPYTEAFF	TGTGCCAGCAGCCAAGGAGGTGGGGGGCCGTACACTGAAGCTTTCTTT
TRBV5-1	-	TRBJ2-1	-	CASASGSGGYNEQFF	TGCGCCAGCGCCTCGGGGTCCGGCGGCTACAATGAGCAGTTCTTC
TRBV15	-	TRBJ1-5	-	CATSPSGTRDQPQHF	TGTGCCACCAGCCCAAGTGGGACACGAGATCAGCCCCAGCATTTT
TRBV7-2	-	TRBJ2-7	-	CASSSIRDRSYEQYF	TGTGCCAGCAGCTCGATCCGGGACCGTTCCTACGAGCAGTACTTC
TRBV7-3	-	TRBJ1-1	-	CASSLLRETNTEAFF	TGTGCCAGCAGCTTACTTCGGGAAACGAACACTGAAGCTTTCTTT
TRBV19	once	TRBJ2-7	-	CASSSRGFEQYF	TGTGCCAGTAGTTCTAGAGGTTTCGAGCAGTACTTC
TRBV27	-	TRBJ2-2	-	CASSLQGWTGELFF	TGTGCCAGCAGTTTACAGGGATGGACCGGGGAGCTGTTTTTT
TRBV6-6	-	TRBJ1-2	-	CASSPPRDINYGYTF	TGTGCCAGCAGTCCACCTCGGGACATTAACTATGGCTACACCTTC
TRBV4-1	-	TRBJ1-1	-	CASSQNPNMNTEAFF	TGCGCCAGCAGCCAAAACCCAAATATGAACACTGAAGCTTTCTTT
TRBV19	-	TRBJ2-7	-	CASSPLQGEQYF	TGTGCCAGTAGTCCCCTCCAGGGCGAGCAGTACTTC
TRBV18	-	TRBJ2-7	-	CASSLKETGPGGEQYF	TGTGCCAGCTCACTCAAAGAGACGGGCCCCGGGGGCGAGCAGTACTTC
TRBV6-1	few	TRBJ2-2	-	CASTPGLLGELFF	TGTGCCAGCACCCCTGGGCTCCTCGGGGAGCTGTTTTTT
TRBV15	-	TRBJ2-7	-	CATSRDRAGSGEQYF	TGTGCCACCAGCAGAGACCGCGCAGGGTCGGGCGAGCAGTACTTC
TRBV28	-	TRBJ1-1	-	CASSFGQRPAEAFF	TGTGCCAGCAGTTTCGGACAGCGGCCGGCTGAAGCTTTCTTT
TRBV28	many	TRBJ1-1	-	CASSSGTRNTEAFF	TGTGCCAGCAGTTCCGGGACACGAAACACTGAAGCTTTCTTT
TRBV5-6	-	TRBJ2-1	TRBD2	CASSLVVAGGFEQFF	TGTGCCAGCAGCTTGGTGGTAGCGGGAGGATTCGAGCAGTTCTTC